This T cell receptor beta chain was sequenced for a study of cytomegalovirus exposure and HLA in healthy donors listed by TCRdb under 2017. Some background on the complete study: In an earlier analysis of 587 of the donors, 250 to 350 Gb of sequence data and 90 million to 130 million unique TCR beta sequences from about 180 million T cells were reported. Roughly 300 gigabases of sequencing data and 70 million to 95 million unique TCR sequences made up an early release that covered approximately 620 HLA-typed donors. Of the roughly 420 genotyped donors, 75% to 85% were placed in the genetic ancestry cluster associated with self-reported Caucasian donors. The study aimed to test whether cataloging public T cell receptors could reveal signatures of past pathogen exposure. The study profiled the T cell repertoires of about 720 subjects by immunosequencing and related them to cytomegalovirus serostatus. Along with the approximately 620-subject first cohort, a separate validation cohort of around 110 different subjects was used. To predict cytomegalovirus infection status, the study brought together high-throughput TCR immunosequencing, statistical association of individual TCRs with disease status, and machine learning. A later analysis re-analyzed previously published TCR beta repertoires from approximately 700 donors and added high-resolution HLA genotyping to study TCR occurrence patterns. In the later analysis, no new phenotypic data were used to find candidate immune exposures; instead, reliance was placed on TCR beta sequences and their occurrence across donors. An earlier analysis of more than 450 of the donors used high-throughput TCR beta sequencing to judge whether each TCR beta V gene segment behaved as functional or pseudogenic. Donor age, sex, ethnicity and CMV serostatus were collected together with the repertoire data. A later genetic analysis took genome-wide SNP genotypes for about 65% of the 666 donors and used that subset as a discovery cohort. Every repertoire in the discovery cohort had been generated on one and the same sequencing platform. HLA typing included class I and class II loci at four-digit resolution. Typing coverage differed by locus: A, B, C, DRB1 and DQB1 were typed in about 629-630 donors, DQA1 in 500 to 550, DPA1 in approximately 610, and DPB1 in approximately 450. Four or five DR-DQ haplotypes were treated as single units for association and clustering because of strong linkage in the cohort. Among roughly 370 genotyped donors of the cohort, an average of approximately 240,000 unique TCR beta nucleotide sequences were sequenced per donor, 15% to 20% of them non-productive.

About this clone itself: Its antigen target is currently unknown. No much larger clone is present one base from it, and per-base qualities are unavailable.

The paper's findings and limits, for the study overall: In the study, some 180 TCR beta chains were listed as associated with cytomegalovirus. A few of the identified cytomegalovirus-associated TCR beta chains were confirmed in vitro to be specific for cytomegalovirus antigens. Linkage disequilibrium might explain the correlated functional status among segregating V segments, but an unknown experimental factor could not be ruled out. Because counts were too low, about 15 rarely observed V segments, including chromosome 9 orphons, were left out of the earlier analysis of about 620 of the donors. When HLA alleles, especially DR and DQ, strongly co-occurred, attributing TCR associations to individual alleles was difficult. For the cohort, immune exposure information was limited to CMV serostatus. Sequencing depth was assumed to be roughly uniform across donors in the presence/absence analyses, though that assumption may not hold. Because some donors lacked HLA typing at each locus, the association tests relied only on the typed subset. Specific HLA alleles were associated with 18,000 or so TCR beta sequences at a false discovery rate of 0.05 in a later analysis. The classifier was reported to diagnose cytomegalovirus status with high specificity and sensitivity in both the original and validation cohorts. In a later genetic analysis, fewer N-insertions in productive TCRs were reported among donors in an Asian-associated ancestry cluster than the roughly 700-donor mean. The cohort was sequenced for TCR beta chains only, and without alpha or paired-chain data the features that could be detected were limited. In a later analysis, most CMV-associated TCR beta chains were found to appear HLA-restricted, with HLA associations seemingly driven largely by CMV exposure. In a later analysis, TCR association rates were found to vary across HLA loci, with the most associated TCRs seen for DRB1 alleles and the fewest for HLA-C alleles. Several of the top co-occurrence clusters appeared to be linked to parvovirus B19, influenza, CMV and Epstein-Barr virus, according to a later analysis. The sequencing pipeline was judged likely to have produced a cluster of highly shared sequence variants as a technical artifact. A further reported finding was that TCR beta sequences accurately predicted the HLA-A and HLA-B alleles for most subjects in the first cohort. In an earlier analysis of roughly 560 of the donors, most TCR beta V segments were observed in productive rearrangements about 90% or about 30% of the time, broadly matching IMGT annotations. While some public TCRs were present in many individuals, most TCR sequences turned up only very rarely across donors. It was suggested by the authors that the approach could potentially be generalized to other disease states and immunological phenotypes. A later analysis found that HLA-associated TCR beta chains were more clonally expanded and had lower generation probabilities than equally common non-associated chains. An association between a missense DCLRE1C variant and V-gene and J-gene trimming of TCR beta chains was found in a later genetic analysis and replicated in an independent cohort.

In total, about 650 healthy bone marrow donors made up the cohort. Cohort members were all nominally healthy when sampled, although unrecorded immune exposures were likely present. The donor tested CMV seronegative, placing the donor among the 300 to 450 seronegative members of the cohort. A peripheral blood sample was provided by each donor, and peripheral blood mononuclear cells were used for TCR beta sequencing. The Qiagen DNeasy Blood Extraction Kit was used to extract genomic DNA from the blood cell samples. Library prep was done by the immunoSEQ multiplex PCR assay. A mixture of 60 forward primers for TCR Vbeta segments and 13 reverse primers for TCR Jbeta segments was used in the multiplex PCR. Amplification of the CDR3 region of rearranged TCR beta genes was performed with a multiplex PCR assay on genomic DNA. The amplified TCR beta libraries were sequenced on the Illumina HiSeq System as 87-base-pair reads. In the original analysis: Across the 666 repertoires, a later analysis counted roughly 77 million unique TCR beta chains, approximately 10 million of which were shared by at least two donors. A nearest-neighbor algorithm error-corrected the raw reads and collapsed the reads into unique sequences, merging closely related sequences to remove PCR and sequencing errors. CDR3 sequences were aligned to IMGT reference sequences to assign V, D and J gene segments. Each retained sequence needed at least a six-nucleotide match to both a V gene segment and a J gene segment. A rearrangement counted as productive if the CDR3 had no stop codons and remained in frame with V and J, and every other rearrangement counted as non-productive. Following IMGT convention, CDR3 was defined as the stretch from the second conserved V-encoded cysteine up to the conserved J-encoded phenylalanine. The earlier analysis of about 640 of the donors excluded any sequence lacking an unambiguous match to a single V gene segment. An earlier analysis of fewer than 650 of the donors classified V segments as functional when productive rearrangements were above 56.7% and as segregating when the standard deviation between donors was above 5%. A statistical classification framework was developed to diagnose cytomegalovirus status using the catalog of TCR beta chain sequences. A later analysis assigned V and J genes by comparing TCR nucleotide sequences with IMGT/GENE-DB human TR gene sequences. A later analysis assigned CDR3 sequences and most-parsimonious VDJ recombination scenarios with the TCRdist pipeline. In a later analysis, each TCR beta chain was defined by its CDR3 amino acid sequence together with its V-gene family, and reads lacking a unique V-gene family were excluded. To address suspected cross-contamination and a sequencing artifact, a later analysis removed roughly 640 highly shared, low-generation-probability nucleotide sequences. In a later analysis, a clonal expansion index was calculated for each public chain from normalized within-repertoire ranks of inferred template counts. In a later analysis, generation probabilities were computed using a VDJ recombination model fitted to out-of-frame rearrangements, and the results were checked against IGoR. A later analysis scored TCR-TCR, TCR-HLA and TCR-CMV co-occurrence with hypergeometric tests, applying a repertoire-size bias correction to TCR pairs. In a later analysis, false discovery rates were estimated by permuting HLA or CMV assignments 20 times. In a later analysis, co-occurring TCRs were grouped using DBSCAN, with TCRdist sequence similarity added in when clustering inside HLA-allele-positive subsets. Repertoires with fewer than 30,000 or more than 120,000 public chains, plus five repertoires with anomalous nucleotide sharing, were excluded from co-occurrence clustering. This is the immuneACCESS table as TCRdb keeps it, with only in-frame sequences that have V and J called. A part of the clones is gone; compared with another copy, unresolved V genes explain less than half, and the rest is unexplained. For V, J and clone size, that table is used; D and trimming come from the DNA. The sample table holds 140,000 to 150,000 clones, of which more than 8% were seen once. Less than 2% of the sample is in the top ten clones.

Specimen: PBMCs. The source of this sequence is a man aged 50 to 59 in good health and CMV-seronegative.

The nucleotide sequence reads TGTGCCAGCAGCCGGACAGACTATAGCAATCAGCCCCAGCATTTT. Translated, this is CASSRTDYSNQPQHF. The rearrangement combines TRBV7-9 with TRBJ1-5; a tentative D match to TRBD1 spans 6 bases. From the germline V gene (reference sequence), CDR1 is SEHNR and CDR2 is FQNEAQ. V loses 5 bases, J loses 0 bases, and the germline ends lie 11 bases apart. Measured from the cysteine to the phenylalanine, the CDR3 is 15 residues long. CDR3 DNA is the only sequence kept; it has 45 bases, read in frame from the first base.